A selection of T cell receptor beta chains follows, all from one sample in a study of shared clonotypes between healthy human individuals. TCRdb keeps only in-frame clones here, not all; method: immunoSEQ multiplex PCR. This sample has 600,000 to 750,000 clones, with around 72% found just once. The sample comprised memory CD4+ T cells sorted from blood. These receptors all stem from a woman younger than 45 in good health. Both conserved end residues are part of each CDR3. The D gene is left open where the match is weak. Part of the rows lack a size; the others show once, few, many or a class for expanded clones.

TGTGCCAGCAGCTTGTTCGCGGCCAGCTCCTACGAGCAGTACTTC CASSLFAASSYEQYF NA TRBJ2-7 NA TRBV5-4
TGTGCCAGCAGTCTTGTTCACGGAGGACTTATAACAGATACGCAGTATTTT CASSLVHGGLITDTQYF NA TRBJ2-3 NA TRBV27
TGTGCCAGCAGCCAAAGTAGGGGCGCGGGGACGCAGTATTTT CASSQSRGAGTQYF NA TRBJ2-3 NA TRBV14
TGTGCCATCAGTGCTGGGCCGGGACGCTCCTACAATGAGCAGTTCTTC CAISAGPGRSYNEQFF few TRBJ2-1 NA TRBV10-3
TGTGCCAGCAGCCAAGATCGGTATGGCTACACCTTC CASSQDRYGYTF NA TRBJ1-2 NA TRBV5-4
TGTGCCAGCAGTTTATCTGCGGAACTATCCACAGATACGCAGTATTTT CASSLSAELSTDTQYF NA TRBJ2-3 NA TRBV27
TGTGCCAGCAGCTTAGGAAGGGCGGCAACTAATGAAAAACTGTTTTTT CASSLGRAATNEKLFF once TRBJ1-4 NA TRBV11-2
TGTGCCAGCAGTTACCGGGCGGGGCCCTACGAGCAGTACTTC CASSYRAGPYEQYF NA TRBJ2-7 NA TRBV6-5
TGTGCCAGCAGTCCGGACCCGTTCTATGGGGCCCAGCATTTT CASSPDPFYGAQHF NA TRBJ1-5 NA TRBV27
TGTGCCTGGAGCCGGGGACAGGGGAAGGACGGCTACACCTTC CAWSRGQGKDGYTF NA TRBJ1-2 TRBD1 TRBV30
TGTGCCAGCAGCTATGGACAGGCAAACTATGGCTACACCTTC CASSYGQANYGYTF few TRBJ1-2 TRBD1 TRBV5-4
TGTGCCAGCTCACCTCAGGGAAACACTGAAGCTTTCTTT CASSPQGNTEAFF NA TRBJ1-1 NA TRBV18
TGCAGCGTTGCGCAGATTGGGACACCCCAAGAGACCCAGTACTTC CSVAQIGTPQETQYF NA TRBJ2-5 NA TRBV29-1
TGTGCCAGCAGACCCCGGGGGCTCTACGAGCAGTACTTC CASRPRGLYEQYF NA TRBJ2-7 NA TRBV28
TGCGCCAGCAGCATCGGACAGTACATGAACACTGAAGCTTTCTTT CASSIGQYMNTEAFF NA TRBJ1-1 NA TRBV5-1
TGTGCCAGCAGCTTAGTTCCGGGAAACTATGGCTACACCTTC CASSLVPGNYGYTF NA TRBJ1-2 NA TRBV11-2
TGTGCCAGCAGTCCGACAGGGGGAAACGAGCAGTTCTTC CASSPTGGNEQFF NA TRBJ2-1 TRBD1 TRBV11-1
TGTGCCAGCAGCCGTCAGCGGGAGCAGTACAATGAGCAGTTCTTC CASSRQREQYNEQFF few TRBJ2-1 TRBD2 TRBV7-3
TGTGCCAGCAGTTTATACCCCCCGACAGGGAGCAATCAGCCCCAGCATTTT CASSLYPPTGSNQPQHF NA TRBJ1-5 TRBD1 TRBV27
TGTGCCAGCAGCCCGGGACAGATATCCTACGAGCAGTACTTC CASSPGQISYEQYF NA TRBJ2-7 TRBD1 TRBV2
TGCGCCAGCGCGAAGGGAGACACAGATACGCAGTATTTT CASAKGDTDTQYF NA TRBJ2-3 NA TRBV10-2
TGTGCCAGCAGTTACAGCGGGCTACTGAATGCGCAGTATTTT CASSYSGLLNAQYF once TRBJ2-3 NA TRBV6-6
TGTGCCAGCAGCTTGGATGCGAACACTGAAGCTTTCTTT CASSLDANTEAFF NA TRBJ1-1 NA TRBV4-2
TGCGCCAGCAGCTTGTGGACTAGCGGGAGCACAGATACGCAGTATTTT CASSLWTSGSTDTQYF few TRBJ2-3 TRBD2 TRBV5-1
TGTGCCAGCACCCATAATGCCCTAGGCGGAACCGACAATGAGCAGTTCTTC CASTHNALGGTDNEQFF NA TRBJ2-1 NA TRBV7-2
TGTGCCAGCAGTGAAGAGCTGGCGGGCCACGAGCAGTACTTC CASSEELAGHEQYF NA TRBJ2-7 NA TRBV2
TGTGCCAGCAGCGTAAGATCCAGGGACAATGAGCAGTTCTTC CASSVRSRDNEQFF NA TRBJ2-1 NA TRBV9
TGCGCCAGCAGTTCCGACTTTGGCGGGGTCACAGATACGCAGTATTTT CASSSDFGGVTDTQYF NA TRBJ2-3 NA TRBV5-1
TGTGCCAGCAGTGATGGGCAGGCAGATACGCAGTATTTT CASSDGQADTQYF NA TRBJ2-3 NA TRBV2
TGTGCCAGCAGTTTCTCGGTCCGACAGGGGGCTTGGGAGCAGTACTTC CASSFSVRQGAWEQYF NA TRBJ2-7 TRBD1 TRBV28
TGCGCCAGCGGGACGGGAGGGGGAGAGACCCAGTACTTC CASGTGGGETQYF NA TRBJ2-5 TRBD2 TRBV10-2
TGTGCCAGCAGTTTAAGGGGCAATCAGCCCCAGCATTTT CASSLRGNQPQHF NA TRBJ1-5 NA TRBV27
TGTGCCAGCACATCTTCCCTAGGGGTCGGATCGAGCACTGAAGCTTTCTTT CASTSSLGVGSSTEAFF NA TRBJ1-1 NA TRBV2
TGTGCCAGTAGTATCCTCGGGGGCGCGGGGCCCCAGCATTTT CASSILGGAGPQHF NA TRBJ1-5 NA TRBV19
TGCGCCAGCAGCTTGGGAGTAGCGGGCCCCTACGAGCAGTACTTC CASSLGVAGPYEQYF NA TRBJ2-7 TRBD2 TRBV5-1
TGTGCCACCAGGGAGTCGGGGGGACACCCCCAGCATTTT CATRESGGHPQHF NA TRBJ1-5 NA TRBV15
TGTGCCACCTCGACAGGGGCAGATACGCAGTATTTT CATSTGADTQYF NA TRBJ2-3 TRBD1 TRBV19
TGTGCCAGCAGTGAAGTTGGGACTAGTAACTACGAGCAGTACTTC CASSEVGTSNYEQYF NA TRBJ2-7 TRBD2 TRBV2
TGCAGCGTTGGCAGGGGAATGGCTGAAGCTTTCTTT CSVGRGMAEAFF few TRBJ1-1 NA TRBV29-1
TGCGCCAGCAGTCCTGCGGGATCGGGGGAGCAGTTCTTC CASSPAGSGEQFF NA TRBJ2-1 NA TRBV10-1
TGCGCCAGCAGCCCATCAAACAGAGCGAACACTGAAGCTTTCTTT CASSPSNRANTEAFF NA TRBJ1-1 NA TRBV5-1
TGTGCCAGCAGTGGCCGGACAGCTTATAATTCACCCCTCCACTTT CASSGRTAYNSPLHF NA TRBJ1-6 NA TRBV25-1
TGCGCCAGCAGCCGACTAGCTGGGGCCAACGTCCTGACTTTC CASSRLAGANVLTF NA TRBJ2-6 NA TRBV4-1
TGCGCCAGCAGTCCTCGGACAGGGACCTACGAGCAGTACTTC CASSPRTGTYEQYF NA TRBJ2-7 TRBD1 TRBV10-2
TGTGCCAGCCGGCCGGGGCTCTTAGCCTACGAGCAGTACTTC CASRPGLLAYEQYF NA TRBJ2-7 NA TRBV6-5
TGTGCCAGCAGCTTGGGGCAGATCCACAATCAGCCCCAGCATTTT CASSLGQIHNQPQHF NA TRBJ1-5 NA TRBV5-8
TGTGCCAGCAGTGAGTCACAGGGTGGCTTAGTCAATCAGCCCCAGCATTTT CASSESQGGLVNQPQHF NA TRBJ1-5 NA TRBV2
TGCGCCAGCAGCCATAATTTCGGGAGCTCTGGAAACACCATATATTTT CASSHNFGSSGNTIYF NA TRBJ1-3 NA TRBV4-1
TGTGCCAGCAGCTTCGACAGCCCCCTAGGTTTT CASSFDSPLGF NA TRBJ1-3 NA TRBV28
TGTGCCAGCACCATCGGGGGACAGGGTATGGAGACCCAGTACTTC CASTIGGQGMETQYF few TRBJ2-5 TRBD1 TRBV6-1
TGTGCCAGCAGCGCTACCCGGGAATGGGGTTCCGTGAGAACAGATACGCAGTATTTT CASSATREWGSVRTDTQYF NA TRBJ2-3 NA TRBV9
TGTGCCAGCAGTCTTCAGGGGGCTAACTATGGCTACACCTTC CASSLQGANYGYTF few TRBJ1-2 TRBD1 TRBV2
TGTGCCAGCAGTGAAGGTCTGGCAGACGCCGGGGAGCTGTTTTTT CASSEGLADAGELFF NA TRBJ2-2 NA TRBV6-1